The 13 T cell receptor beta chains below all came from one sample that was sequenced in a study of early T cells in non-severe SARS-CoV-2 infection. One entry per CDR3 protein, called by TCRdb with MiXCR from the 5' RACE reads. The sample holds 11,000 or so distinct CDR3 sequences, over 4% seen once. Material for sequencing was whole blood. All receptors come from an adult who was a healthcare worker with PCR-confirmed SARS-CoV-2 infection or an uninfected control (not recorded which).

The genes are TRBV20-1 and TRBJ1-5, with 10 positions matching TRBD1. The CDR3 runs to 15 residues. The V segment lost 1 base and the J segment 7 bases; nucleotides outside the gene matches: 7. Germline loops: CDR1 DFQATT, CDR2 SNEGSKA (reference sequence). The CDR3 here is CSARAPGQGFQPQHF. For the CDR3, the DNA is TGCAGTGCTAGAGCACCGGGACAGGGGTTCCAGCCCCAGCATTTT.

This clonotype was recorded at least ten times. V is TRBV2 and J is TRBJ2-3, with 8 bases aligning to TRBD2. The V and J ends lost 4 bases and 1 base, in that order; junction bases with no gene match: 4. CDR3 length: 15 residues. The germline V gene has CDR1 SNHLY and CDR2 FYNNEI. For the CDR3, the DNA is TGTGCCAGCAGTGTCAATAGCGGGGGCACAGATACGCAGTATTTT. Protein product: CASSVNSGGTDTQYF. Together with reference TRBV2 and TRBJ2-3, the CDR3 gives the full variable domain: EPEVTQTPSHQVTQMGQEVILRCVPISNHLYFYWYRQILGQKVEFLVSFYNNEISEKSEIFDDQFSVERPDGSNFTLKIRSTKLEDSAMYFCASSVNSGGTDTQYFGPGTRLTVL.

This clonotype appeared a few times. This rearrangement joins TRBV6-1 to TRBJ1-3; D call uncertain. Germline V gives CDR1 MNHNS, CDR2 SASEGT. This CDR3 has 13 residues. V was clipped by 4 bases and J by 4 bases, with 8 bases between them. The CDR3 bases are TGTGCCAGCAGTGGGTCAGCGGGAAACACCATATATTTT. Translated, it gives CASSGSAGNTIYF.

This clonotype has at least ten counts. This chain links TRBV2 with TRBJ1-2; no clear D. The germline CDR1 and CDR2 sequences are SNHLY and FYNNEI. This CDR3 comprises 12 residues. With 7 bases removed from V and 8 bases from J, the gap between germline ends came to 14 bases. CDR3: CASNKGMEGYTF. For the CDR3, the DNA is TGTGCCAGCAACAAGGGAATGGAGGGCTACACCTTC.

By sample share, this clonotype is medium-sized. The rearrangement joins TRBV5-4 to TRBJ2-2; the D is unclear. Germline CDR1 is SGHNT and CDR2 is YYREEE (reference sequence). The V gene lost 2 bases and the J gene lost 1 base, with 9 bases spanning the gap. This CDR3 contains 15 residues. This CDR3 reads CASSFGGWNTGELFF. CDR3 in DNA: TGTGCCAGCAGCTTCGGCGGTTGGAACACCGGGGAGCTGTTTTTT.

This clonotype was counted a few times. The CDR3 region is CASSRADYSTDTQYF. The CDR3 DNA sequence: TGTGCCAGTAGTAGGGCGGACTATAGCACAGATACGCAGTATTTT. The chain uses TRBV19 and TRBJ2-3, with D tentatively TRBD2 (6 bases). V shed 4 bases and J shed 0 bases, with 11 bases lying between them. Germline assignment: CDR1 LNHDA and CDR2 SQIVND (reference sequence). The CDR3 is 15 amino acids.

In this sample, this clonotype turned up many times. The V call is TRBV7-8, the J call TRBJ1-1; D call uncertain. The CDR3 is 10 residues long. CDR1 SGHVS and CDR2 FQNEAQ come from the germline V gene. Trimming stripped 9 bases from V and 0 bases from J, with 2 bases between. CDR3 residues: CASMNTEAFF. The CDR3 nucleotides are TGTGCCAGTATGAACACTGAAGCTTTCTTT.

There are a few counts of this clonotype. The chain recombines TRBV7-9 with TRBJ2-5, with D possibly matching TRBD2 (6 bases). The V and J ends lost 5 bases and 2 bases respectively, with 15 bases between them. The germline V gene has CDR1 SEHNR and CDR2 FQNEAQ (reference sequence). The CDR3 runs to 15 residues. CDR3 sequence reads: CASSPRDGGQETQYF. CDR3 bases: TGTGCCAGCAGCCCACGGGACGGGGGTCAAGAGACCCAGTACTTC.

This clonotype was observed at least ten times. The V gene is TRBV5-1, the J gene TRBJ1-4, with a weak D call TRBD1 (6 bases). The germline V gene encodes CDR1 SGHRS and CDR2 YFSETQ. Trimming pared 4 bases from V and 7 bases from J, leaving 14 bases between. The CDR3 spans 14 residues. CDR3 nucleotide sequence: TGCGCCAGCAGCCCCGTCAGGGGTAGTGAAAAACTGTTTTTT. Encoded protein: CASSPVRGSEKLFF.

By its share, this clonotype is medium-sized. This sequence joins TRBV29-1 and TRBJ1-5; weak D call: TRBD1 (6 bases). Germline CDR1 is SQVTM and CDR2 is ANQGSEA. Trimming took off 4 bases at V and 7 bases at J, with 14 bases between the two ends. The length of the CDR3 is 13 residues. CDR3 coding DNA: TGCAGCGTTGGTACGGGGGCCGGGCAGCCCCAGCATTTT. It is translated as CSVGTGAGQPQHF.

This clonotype was recorded many times. This chain connects TRBV5-1 to TRBJ2-7, with 11 bases aligning to TRBD2. This CDR3 has 15 residues. The V segment lost 2 bases and the J segment 6 bases; nucleotides outside the gene matches: 7. In germline, CDR1 is SGHRS, CDR2 YFSETQ. This CDR3 is CASSLTSGGRGEQYF. The CDR3 nucleotides are TGCGCCAGCAGCTTAACTAGCGGGGGACGCGGCGAGCAGTACTTC.

This clonotype was seen a handful of times. The chain uses TRBV6-5 and TRBJ2-5, with D perhaps matching TRBD1 or TRBD2 (5 bases each). Trimming pared 4 bases from V and 5 bases from J, leaving 14 bases between. Germline CDR1 and CDR2: MNHEY and SVGAGI. This CDR3 has 14 amino acids. CDR3 DNA: TGTGCCAGCAGTTCAACGGGGCTCCAGGAGACCCAGTACTTC. Its translation is CASSSTGLQETQYF.

There are many counts of this clonotype. The chain uses TRBV29-1 and TRBJ2-6; unclear D gene. The V end was cut by 4 bases, the J end by 7 bases, with 5 bases between. The CDR3 consists of 11 residues. The germline V gene encodes CDR1 SQVTM and CDR2 ANQGSEA. The CDR3 reads CSVGRANVLTF. In DNA, the CDR3 is TGCAGCGTTGGCCGCGCCAACGTCCTGACTTTC.